Detailed here is one TCR beta chain. No antigen is known for it. Selected pancreatic ductal adenocarcinoma patients had undergone surgery without neoadjuvant therapy. This CDR3 contains 16 residues. Germline V gives CDR1 SGHAT, CDR2 FQNNGV. Trimming cost V 5 bases and J 3 bases; bases outside gene matches: 9. This sample is drawn from a study of T cells in pancreatic ductal adenocarcinoma. TCRdb's table, derived via immunoSEQ multiplex PCR, lists solely in-frame clones and lacks some. The sample includes about 100,000 clones, 90% to 95% of them seen just once. Study-level points and caveats: The resected pancreatic cancer cohort was biased toward the minority with early-stage disease. Tumors hold more CD45RO+ effector T cells, which may bias toward lower diversity. Tumor and blood clonality did not differ significantly, about 0.12 versus 0.079. Unique clonotypes were 7 to 9-fold more numerous in blood than in tumor.

The V call is TRBV11-2, the J call TRBJ2-2, with 7 bases lining up with TRBD2. This receptor was identified in a human donor with pancreatic ductal adenocarcinoma. Sequencing used PBMCs. CDR3 residues: CASSLIASGYTGELFF. In DNA, the CDR3 is TGTGCCAGCAGCCTGATAGCTAGCGGTTACACCGGGGAGCTGTTTTTT. Supplemented by reference TRBV11-2 and TRBJ2-2, the full variable domain reads EAGVAQSPRYKIIEKRQSVAFWCNPISGHATLYWYQQILGQGPKLLIQFQNNGVVDDSQLPKDRFSAERLKGVDSTLKIQPAKLEDSAVYLCASSLIASGYTGELFFGEGSRLTVL.